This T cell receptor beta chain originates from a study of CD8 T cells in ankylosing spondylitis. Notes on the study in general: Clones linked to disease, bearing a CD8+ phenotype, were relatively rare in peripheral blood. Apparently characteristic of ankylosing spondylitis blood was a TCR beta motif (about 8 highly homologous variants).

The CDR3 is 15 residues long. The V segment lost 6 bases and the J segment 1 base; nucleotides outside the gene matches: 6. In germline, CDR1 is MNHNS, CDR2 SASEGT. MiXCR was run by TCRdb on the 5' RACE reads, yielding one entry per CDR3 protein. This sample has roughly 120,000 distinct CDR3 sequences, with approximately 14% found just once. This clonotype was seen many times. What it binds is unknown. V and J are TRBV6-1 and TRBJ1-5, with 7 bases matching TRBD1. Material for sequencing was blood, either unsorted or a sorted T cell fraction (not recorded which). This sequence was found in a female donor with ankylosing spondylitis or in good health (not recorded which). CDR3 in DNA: TGTGCCAGCAGGGCCGGGACAGCGAGCAATCAGCCCCAGCATTTT. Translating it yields CASRAGTASNQPQHF.